These 30 T cell receptor beta chains were all obtained from the same sample, sequenced in a study of Ad26.COV2.S vaccination and SARS-CoV-2 variants. Treatment: 15 to 20 received Ad26.COV2.S at low or high dose, single or two shots; 5 received placebo; per-sample allocation not given. At day 63 after the first vaccine or placebo injection, samples were drawn. This table comes from immunoSEQ multiplex PCR, and its TCRdb copy is limited to in-frame clones, with some not included. The sample yields 350,000 to 400,000 clones, 88% seen once. Source: peripheral blood, taken in a trial of Ad26.COV2.S vaccine versus placebo. The receptors were gathered from a person aged 18-65 years who received the Ad26.COV2.S COVID-19 vaccine or a placebo.

The chain has TRBV15 and TRBJ2-7, with 7 bases aligning to TRBD1. CDR1 and CDR2 (germline): LNHNV, YYDKDF (reference sequence). The CDR3 has 15 residues. The V segment lost 0 bases and the J segment 3 bases; nucleotides outside the gene matches: 5. The DNA of the CDR3 is TGTGCCACCAGCAGAGAACCAGGGGGATACTACGAGCAGTACTTC. Residues: CATSREPGGYYEQYF.

The chain employs TRBV3-1 (or the pseudogene TRBV3-2) and TRBJ1-4, with unresolved D. Germline CDR1 reads LGHDT; CDR2 reads YNNKEL (reference sequence). The V and J ends lost 4 bases and 4 bases respectively, with 10 bases between them. There are 14 residues in the CDR3. The CDR3 loop reads CASSRDTYNEKLFF. CDR3 DNA: TGTGCCAGCAGCCGAGACACATATAATGAAAAACTGTTTTTT.

This chain links TRBV19 with TRBJ1-3, with D unresolved. The V and J ends lost 3 bases and 1 base respectively, with 7 bases between them. Germline assignment: CDR1 LNHDA and CDR2 SQIVND (reference sequence). The CDR3 is made up of 14 amino acids. The CDR3 is CASSMERSGNTIYF. The CDR3 region has the DNA TGTGCCAGTAGTATGGAGCGTTCTGGAAACACCATATATTTT. Combining the CDR3 with reference TRBV19 and TRBJ1-3 gives the whole variable domain DGGITQSPKYLFRKEGQNVTLSCEQNLNHDAMYWYRQDPGQGLRLIYYSQIVNDFQKGDIAEGYSVSREKKESFPLTVTSAQKNPTAFYLCASSMERSGNTIYFGEGSWLTVV.

V usage is TRBV1 and J usage is TRBJ1-1. TRBV1 is shown as a pseudogene. There are 13 residues in the CDR3. Here the CDR3 reads CTSSPAGNTEAFF. CDR3 sequence (DNA): TGCACCAGCAGCCCAGCGGGGAACACTGAAGCTTTCTTT.

V usage is TRBV10-3 and J usage is TRBJ1-5, with 7 positions matching TRBD1. Germline V CDR1 and CDR2: ENHRY, SYGVKD. Germline trimming cut 4 bases from V and 4 bases from J; bases unmatched to any gene: 1. This CDR3 contains 13 residues. The CDR3 bases are TGTGCCATCAGTGCGGGACAGAATCAGCCCCAGCATTTT. Translating it yields CAISAGQNQPQHF.

The chain combines TRBV6-2 or TRBV6-3 with TRBJ2-5, with D hard to call. CDR3 size: 13 residues. Trimming removed 6 bases from V and 5 bases from J, with 13 bases in between. Germline CDR1 reads MNHEY; CDR2 reads SVGEGT. CDR3 loop: CASSFTPRETQYF. CDR3 DNA sequence: TGTGCCAGCAGCTTTACTCCGAGGGAGACCCAGTACTTC.

The chain carries TRBV5-1 and TRBJ1-1; D gene uncertain. V was cut by 2 bases and J by 3 bases, with 23 bases left in between. Germline V CDR1 and CDR2: SGHRS, YFSETQ. The CDR3 is 18 amino acids. In DNA form, the CDR3 reads TGCGCCAGCAGCTTTTCTTCGCCGGGTGGTGGAATCTACACTGAAGCTTTCTTT. Translating it yields CASSFSSPGGGIYTEAFF.

The chain combines TRBV19 with TRBJ2-2; D might be TRBD1 (6 bases). The CDR3 contains 13 residues. Germline V gene sequence: CDR1 LNHDA, CDR2 SQIVND (reference sequence). The germline V and J ends were trimmed by 10 bases and 1 base, with 10 bases remaining between them. CDR3 residues: CAISGQNTGELFF. In nucleotides, the CDR3 is TGTGCCATTTCGGGACAGAACACCGGGGAGCTGTTTTTT.

CDR3 amino acids: CASSSTSGGTQYF. The CDR3 nucleotides are TGTGCCAGTAGTTCGACTAGCGGGGGAACGCAGTATTTT. V usage is TRBV19 and J usage is TRBJ2-3; 12 bases agree with TRBD2. The CDR3 runs 13 residues. V gave up 5 bases and J gave up 9 bases; unmatched junction bases: 3. CDR1 and CDR2 (germline): LNHDA, SQIVND (reference sequence).

The chain combines TRBV5-1 with TRBJ1-3; D gene uncertain. V was trimmed by 0 bases and J by 1 base, leaving 11 bases between them. CDR1 is SGHRS and CDR2 is YFSETQ in the germline V gene. The length of the CDR3 is 16 residues. The CDR3 sequence is CASSLDGQVSGNTIYF. DNA for the CDR3: TGCGCCAGCAGCTTGGATGGTCAAGTGTCTGGAAACACCATATATTTT. Combining the CDR3 with reference TRBV5-1 and TRBJ1-3 gives the whole variable domain KAGVTQTPRYLIKTRGQQVTLSCSPISGHRSVSWYQQTPGQGLQFLFEYFSETQRNKGNFPGRFSGRQFSNSRSEMNVSTLELGDSALYLCASSLDGQVSGNTIYFGEGSWLTVV.

The V call is TRBV4-3, the J call TRBJ1-6, with D unclear. Per germline, CDR1 LGHNA and CDR2 YSLEER. The germline V and J ends were trimmed by 0 bases and 10 bases, with 13 bases remaining between them. This CDR3 is built from 15 residues. CDR3 sequence: CASSQDLGRTSPLHF. CDR3 DNA: TGCGCCAGCAGCCAAGATCTTGGGAGAACATCACCCCTCCACTTT.

The J gene is TRBJ1-2, the V gene TRBV6-5; D remains unclear. V was cut by 5 bases and J by 2 bases, with 6 bases left in between. Germline V gives CDR1 MNHEY, CDR2 SVGAGI. This CDR3 contains 12 residues. The DNA of the CDR3 is TGTGCCAGCAGTCGGAAAAACTATGGCTACACCTTC. This encodes CASSRKNYGYTF.

The chain recombines TRBV19 with TRBJ1-1, with unresolved D. Per the germline V gene, CDR1 is LNHDA and CDR2 is SQIVND (reference sequence). There are 15 residues in the CDR3. The V and J ends lost 7 bases and 2 bases respectively, with 17 bases between them. The CDR3 DNA follows: TGTGCCAGTACCCCATTTTCGGGGAGTAACACTGAAGCTTTCTTT. Encoded protein: CASTPFSGSNTEAFF.

CDR3 bases: TGTGCCAGCAGCTTAGGGGCAGGCTATAACCCCCCATTAGACTACGAGCAGTACTTC. Its protein product is CASSLGAGYNPPLDYEQYF. This rearrangement joins TRBV13 to TRBJ2-7; D gene unclear. The CDR3 has 19 residues. V shed 0 bases and J shed 3 bases, with 24 bases lying between them. The germline V gene has CDR1 PRHDT and CDR2 FYEKMQ (reference sequence).

CDR3 loop: CSVGFGTGNYNEQFF. CDR3 in DNA: TGCAGCGTTGGGTTCGGGACAGGGAATTACAATGAGCAGTTCTTC. The chain has TRBV29-1 and TRBJ2-1; 9 bases map to TRBD1. CDR3 length: 15 residues. V shed 4 bases and J 4 bases; nucleotides not matched to a gene: 8. Germline V gene sequence: CDR1 SQVTM, CDR2 ANQGSEA.

The J gene is TRBJ1-1, the V gene TRBV30; D might be TRBD1 (5 bases). This CDR3 comprises 16 residues. CDR1 and CDR2 from the germline V gene are GTSNPN and SVGIG (reference sequence). Trimming stripped 5 bases from V and 2 bases from J, with 21 bases between. The CDR3 here is CAWGTGTASLNTEAFF. Here the CDR3 DNA reads TGTGCCTGGGGAACCGGGACGGCCAGCTTAAACACTGAAGCTTTCTTT.

The genes are TRBV2 and TRBJ2-2, with TRBD2 identical over 7 bases. Germline values: CDR1 SNHLY, CDR2 FYNNEI. The CDR3 consists of 14 residues. Germline trimming cut 7 bases from V and 4 bases from J; bases unmatched to any gene: 6. The CDR3 coding sequence is TGTGCCAGCAAGTGGCGGGGGTTCACCGGGGAGCTGTTTTTT. As protein: CASKWRGFTGELFF.

The chain carries TRBV6-5 and TRBJ1-5; D may be TRBD1 (6 bases). V dropped 4 bases and J dropped 4 bases, with 11 bases sitting between them. Germline V gene lookup returns CDR1 MNHEY and CDR2 SVGAGI. The CDR3 spans 14 residues. The CDR3 here is CASSSLDSNQPQHF. CDR3 sequence (DNA): TGTGCCAGCAGTTCACTGGACAGTAATCAGCCCCAGCATTTT.

The table lists this clone with a few counts. The V call is TRBV7-2, the J call TRBJ2-7; no firm D call. CDR3 length: 14 amino acids. Germline V gives CDR1 SGHTA, CDR2 FQGNSA. V was clipped by 1 base and J by 4 bases, with 11 bases between them. The CDR3 is CASSLGYEAYEQYF. As DNA, the CDR3 is TGTGCCAGCAGCTTAGGATACGAGGCGTACGAGCAGTACTTC.

This clone was seen only a few times. The V call is TRBV5-4, the J call TRBJ2-7; 7 positions agree with TRBD1. The CDR3 length is 14 residues. The ends lost 4 bases at V and 5 bases at J; junction bases unmatched: 9. Germline-derived CDR1 and CDR2 are SGHNT and YYREEE (reference sequence). In nucleotides, the CDR3 is TGTGCCAGCAGCCCTGACAGGGTAGCCCACGAGCAGTACTTC. Amino acid sequence: CASSPDRVAHEQYF.

The V and J genes are TRBV9 and TRBJ1-1, with D possibly matching TRBD1 (5 bases). Germline CDR1 SGDLS, CDR2 YYNGEE. V was cut by 4 bases and J by 5 bases, with 15 bases left in between. This CDR3 has 14 amino acids. CDR3 DNA sequence: TGTGCCAGCAGCCCTTACGGCAGGGATACTGAAGCTTTCTTT. Encoded protein: CASSPYGRDTEAFF.

Notes on this clone: At the DNA level, this CDR3 is encoded by other sequences in the same sample as well. The genes are TRBV7-8 and TRBJ2-1; 7 bases match TRBD1. Germline CDR1 is SGHVS and CDR2 is FQNEAQ. The junction had 6 bases not matched to a gene; V was cut back by 5 bases and J by 5 bases. The CDR3 length is 14 residues. CDR3: CASSRTGTDNEQFF. The CDR3 DNA reads as TGTGCCAGCAGCCGAACCGGGACAGACAATGAGCAGTTCTTC.

The chain combines TRBV7-6 with TRBJ1-6, with 7 nucleotides matching TRBD1. The junction had 5 bases not matched to a gene; V was cut back by 1 base and J by 8 bases. The CDR3 contains 15 residues. Germline-derived CDR1 and CDR2 are SGHVS and FNYEAQ. The CDR3 is CASSLVDREYSPLHF. The CDR3, as DNA: TGTGCCAGCAGCTTAGTCGACAGGGAATATTCACCCCTCCACTTT.

The chain carries TRBV30 and TRBJ1-1; no firm D call. Germline V CDR1 and CDR2: GTSNPN, SVGIG (reference sequence). This CDR3 has 12 amino acids. V was pared by 3 bases and J by 1 base, with 6 bases between. CDR3 in DNA: TGTGCCTGGAGCCTCGCGAACACTGAAGCTTTCTTT. It is translated as CAWSLANTEAFF.

Only a few counts were recorded for this clone. The V and J genes are TRBV7-9 and TRBJ2-6; possibly TRBD1 for D (5 bases). The germline CDR1 and CDR2 sequences are SEHNR and FQNEAQ (reference sequence). Trimming pared 6 bases from V and 0 bases from J, leaving 15 bases between. The CDR3 contains 17 residues. This chain's CDR3 is CASRSALTVSGANVLTF. The CDR3 DNA sequence: TGTGCCAGCAGATCGGCCCTGACAGTCTCTGGGGCCAACGTCCTGACTTTC.

This clone was seen once. The chain carries TRBV7-2 and TRBJ2-7; tentatively, D is TRBD1 (6 bases). The germline V and J ends were trimmed by 5 bases and 5 bases, with 13 bases remaining between them. This CDR3 contains 13 residues. CDR1 and CDR2 from the germline V gene are SGHTA and FQGNSA. CDR3 nucleotide sequence: TGTGCCAGCAGCGCTAACAGGGCCGACGAGCAGTACTTC. Residues: CASSANRADEQYF.

This clone was seen only once. The V and J genes are TRBV6-4 and TRBJ2-3; D is possibly TRBD1 (5 bases). The CDR3 has 16 residues. In germline, CDR1 is MRHNA, CDR2 SNTAGT. V was trimmed by 6 bases and J by 2 bases, leaving 18 bases between them. CDR3 coding DNA: TGTGCCAGCAGCATGATCCTAGGGGCGGACACAGATACGCAGTATTTT. Translating gives CASSMILGADTDTQYF.

The chain employs TRBV5-1 and TRBJ1-4, with TRBD1 as a possible D gene (5 bases). The germline V gene encodes CDR1 SGHRS and CDR2 YFSETQ. Deletions cut 1 base from V and 7 bases from J, with 17 bases between. This CDR3 has 16 amino acids. CDR3 nucleotides: TGCGCCAGCAGCTTGCTCCCGAGCAGGGTGACTGAAAAACTGTTTTTT. Its translation is CASSLLPSRVTEKLFF.

The chain links TRBV5-1 to TRBJ2-3; 8 positions match TRBD1. In germline, CDR1 is SGHRS, CDR2 YFSETQ. Trimming at V came to 2 bases and at J to 0 bases, leaving 5 bases not matched to a gene. The CDR3 is 16 residues long. The CDR3 DNA sequence: TGCGCCAGCAGCTTACAGGGGGTATCTAGCACAGATACGCAGTATTTT. Translation: CASSLQGVSSTDTQYF. The whole variable domain, filled in from reference TRBV5-1 and TRBJ2-3, reads KAGVTQTPRYLIKTRGQQVTLSCSPISGHRSVSWYQQTPGQGLQFLFEYFSETQRNKGNFPGRFSGRQFSNSRSEMNVSTLELGDSALYLCASSLQGVSSTDTQYFGPGTRLTVL.

The J gene is TRBJ1-5, the V gene TRBV6-6; TRBD1 agrees at 12 bases. V was clipped by 5 bases and J by 7 bases; unmatched bases: 15. Germline CDR1 is MNHNY and CDR2 is SVGAGI (reference sequence). The CDR3 has 18 residues. CDR3 in DNA: TGTGCCAGCAGTCAATCCGGTAGGGACAGGGGGCGAAACCAGCCCCAGCATTTT. It codes for CASSQSGRDRGRNQPQHF.